These 15 T cell receptor beta chains share one sample of origin, sequenced in a study of T cell repertoires in cytomegalovirus infection. From the reads, TCRdb called clonotypes with MiXCR, one entry per CDR3 protein. This sample yields under 200,000 distinct CDR3 sequences, of which 28% are seen a single time; just over 30% belongs to the top ten. Sequences were obtained from PBMCs. The receptors originated from a human donor in good health (CMV status not recorded). Some clones in this sample may be carry-over from other donors' samples.

This chain links TRBV29-1 with TRBJ2-1; TRBD1 is a possible D gene (6 bases). The CDR3 runs 14 residues. Germline lookup yields CDR1 SQVTM and CDR2 ANQGSEA. The V end was cut by 4 bases, the J end by 9 bases, with 19 bases between. In DNA form, the CDR3 reads TGCAGCGTTGCTCTAGTGGGGGTAGGGGGTGAGCAGTTCTTC. Encoded protein: CSVALVGVGGEQFF.

V usage is TRBV10-3 and J usage is TRBJ1-3; D is uncertain. This CDR3 has 11 residues. CDR1 ENHRY and CDR2 SYGVKD come from the germline V gene. V was trimmed by 0 bases and J by 7 bases, leaving 1 base between them. CDR3 sequence: CAISESNTIYF. CDR3 DNA sequence: TGTGCCATCAGTGAGTCGAACACCATATATTTT.

The rearrangement links TRBV6-2 or TRBV6-3 to TRBJ2-7; possible D gene TRBD1, 5 bases. The CDR3 consists of 13 residues. Germline CDR1 and CDR2: MNHEY and SVGEGT. V gave up 2 bases and J gave up 2 bases, with 7 bases separating them. In DNA, the CDR3 is TGTGCCAGCAGTTACGGGGCCCCCTACGAGCAGTACTTC. Translating it yields CASSYGAPYEQYF.

The J gene is TRBJ1-1, the V gene TRBV4-1; 9 bases match TRBD1. The CDR3 runs 14 residues. Germline-derived CDR1 and CDR2 are MGHRA and YSYEKL. After removal of 5 bases from V and 5 bases from J, the junction contained 6 bases not matched to a gene. The CDR3 protein is CASSSTGGGTEAFF. CDR3 DNA: TGCGCCAGCAGCTCGACAGGGGGAGGTACTGAAGCTTTCTTT.

The chain is built from TRBV7-8 and TRBJ2-3; no firm D call. Trimming removed 5 bases from V and 7 bases from J, with 13 bases in between. Germline loops: CDR1 SGHVS, CDR2 FQNEAQ. CDR3 size: 13 residues. The CDR3 spells CASSPLPRYTQYF. Written as DNA, the CDR3 is TGTGCCAGCAGCCCCCTTCCACGATATACGCAGTATTTT.

The chain couples TRBV2 to TRBJ2-1; the D is unclear. The V end was cut by 2 bases, the J end by 7 bases, with 21 bases between. The CDR3 spans 17 residues. Germline V gene data show CDR1 as SNHLY and CDR2 as FYNNEI. The CDR3 DNA reads TGTGCCAGCAGTGAACCCGCTACGCTCTCACAAGGGAATGAGCAGTTCTTC. Its protein product is CASSEPATLSQGNEQFF.

This clonotype was counted only a few times. The chain joins TRBV7-2 to TRBJ2-7; possibly TRBD2 for D (7 bases). The CDR3 is 15 residues long. Germline CDR1 SGHTA, CDR2 FQGNSA. V was clipped by 4 bases and J by 2 bases, with 15 bases between them. The CDR3 DNA sequence: TGTGCCAGCAGCTCCTCGGCGGGGGCTGCCTACGAGCAGTACTTC. It codes for CASSSSAGAAYEQYF.

In this sample, this clonotype turned up a few times. The chain combines TRBV4-1 with TRBJ2-7; 8 positions agree with TRBD1. Per the germline V gene, CDR1 is MGHRA and CDR2 is YSYEKL. This CDR3 has 17 residues. V was pared by 6 bases and J by 3 bases, with 16 bases of the junction left unmatched. This chain's CDR3 is CASSPSTFRDRHYEQYF. The CDR3 bases are TGCGCCAGCAGTCCCAGCACCTTCCGGGACAGGCACTACGAGCAGTACTTC.

This clonotype has a handful of counts. The V call is TRBV5-5, the J call TRBJ1-5; D unresolved. This CDR3 comprises 15 residues. The germline V and J ends were trimmed by 0 bases and 2 bases, with 9 bases remaining between them. Germline values: CDR1 SGHKS, CDR2 YYEKEE (reference sequence). CDR3 loop: CASSLVFGRNQPQHF. In DNA, the CDR3 is TGTGCCAGCAGCTTGGTTTTCGGACGCAATCAGCCCCAGCATTTT. The full variable domain, in which reference TRBV5-5 and TRBJ1-5 provide the parts outside the CDR3, is DAGVTQSPTHLIKTRGQQVTLRCSPISGHKSVSWYQQVLGQGPQFIFQYYEKEERGRGNFPDRFSARQFPNYSSELNVNALLLGDSALYLCASSLVFGRNQPQHFGDGTRLSIL.

This clonotype appeared many times. The chain uses TRBV7-2 and TRBJ1-5; D is ambiguous. The germline gives CDR1 SGHTA, CDR2 FQGNSA. The CDR3 has 17 residues. The ends were cut back, 5 bases at V and 7 bases at J, with 24 bases in the middle. In DNA, the CDR3 is TGTGCCAGCAGCCCACCGTCGGGGAAGGGCTCCCGGCAGCCCCAGCATTTT. This codes for CASSPPSGKGSRQPQHF. The full variable domain, its missing parts supplied by reference TRBV7-2 and TRBJ1-5, is GAGVSQSPSNKVTEKGKDVELRCDPISGHTALYWYRQSLGQGLEFLIYFQGNSAPDKSGLPSDRFSAERTGGSVSTLTIQRTQQEDSAVYLCASSPPSGKGSRQPQHFGDGTRLSIL.

The chain has TRBV18 and TRBJ2-5; 8 bases are shared with TRBD2. The CDR3 runs to 17 residues. The V segment lost 6 bases and the J segment 1 base; nucleotides outside the gene matches: 13. CDR1 is KGHSH and CDR2 is LQKENI in the germline V gene. CDR3 protein: CASSRDFGTRGQETQYF. The CDR3 DNA is TGTGCCAGCTCGCGCGACTTCGGGACTAGGGGCCAAGAGACCCAGTACTTC.

The V and J genes are TRBV14 and TRBJ1-2; D not certain. The germline V gene encodes CDR1 SGHDN and CDR2 FVKESK. The V and J ends lost 1 base and 8 bases respectively, with 14 bases between them. The CDR3 has 14 amino acids. The DNA for the CDR3 is TGTGCCAGCAGCCAAGCGGGCGGAAACGGAGGCTACACCTTC. It codes for CASSQAGGNGGYTF.

The V and J genes are TRBV6-1 and TRBJ1-2; 12 bases are a match to TRBD1. Germline-derived CDR1 and CDR2 are MNHNS and SASEGT. Trimming removed 5 bases from V and 2 bases from J; junction bases left unmatched: 6. The CDR3 is 16 residues long. The CDR3 sequence: CASSSSGTGGNYGYTF. In DNA, the CDR3 is TGTGCCAGCAGTTCGTCCGGGACAGGGGGCAACTATGGCTACACCTTC.

V and J are TRBV24-1 and TRBJ2-7; D assignment may be TRBD1 or TRBD2 (5 bases each). This CDR3 contains 14 residues. The germline V and J ends were trimmed by 4 bases and 3 bases, with 12 bases remaining between them. Germline V CDR1 and CDR2: KGHDR, SFDVKD. CDR3 in DNA: TGTGCCACCAGTGAAGGGACGGATTACTACGAGCAGTACTTC. The encoded protein is CATSEGTDYYEQYF.

CDR3 sequence (DNA): TGTGCCAGTAGTCCCTCGGGACAGGTCACTGAAGCTTTCTTT. Translating gives CASSPSGQVTEAFF. The genes are TRBV19 and TRBJ1-1, with 8 bases fitting TRBD1. Germline V gene data show CDR1 as LNHDA and CDR2 as SQIVND (reference sequence). This CDR3 is built from 14 residues. V shed 5 bases, J shed 4 bases, and the junction held 6 bases outside the gene matches.